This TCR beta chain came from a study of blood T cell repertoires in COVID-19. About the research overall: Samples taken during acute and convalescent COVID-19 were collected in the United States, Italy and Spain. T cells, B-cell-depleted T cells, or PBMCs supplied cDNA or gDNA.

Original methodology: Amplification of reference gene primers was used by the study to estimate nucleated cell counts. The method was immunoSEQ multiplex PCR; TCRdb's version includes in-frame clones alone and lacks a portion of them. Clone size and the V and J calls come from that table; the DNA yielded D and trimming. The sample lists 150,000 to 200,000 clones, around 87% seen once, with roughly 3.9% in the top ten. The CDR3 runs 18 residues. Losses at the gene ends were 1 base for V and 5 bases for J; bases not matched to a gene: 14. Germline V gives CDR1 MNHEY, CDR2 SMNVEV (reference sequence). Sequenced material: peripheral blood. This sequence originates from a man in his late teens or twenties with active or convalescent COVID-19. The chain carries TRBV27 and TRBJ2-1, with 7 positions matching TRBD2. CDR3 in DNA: TGTGCCAGCAGTTTATTCAGGACTAGTCGCCTAGTCAACAATGAGCAGTTCTTC. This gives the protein CASSLFRTSRLVNNEQFF.